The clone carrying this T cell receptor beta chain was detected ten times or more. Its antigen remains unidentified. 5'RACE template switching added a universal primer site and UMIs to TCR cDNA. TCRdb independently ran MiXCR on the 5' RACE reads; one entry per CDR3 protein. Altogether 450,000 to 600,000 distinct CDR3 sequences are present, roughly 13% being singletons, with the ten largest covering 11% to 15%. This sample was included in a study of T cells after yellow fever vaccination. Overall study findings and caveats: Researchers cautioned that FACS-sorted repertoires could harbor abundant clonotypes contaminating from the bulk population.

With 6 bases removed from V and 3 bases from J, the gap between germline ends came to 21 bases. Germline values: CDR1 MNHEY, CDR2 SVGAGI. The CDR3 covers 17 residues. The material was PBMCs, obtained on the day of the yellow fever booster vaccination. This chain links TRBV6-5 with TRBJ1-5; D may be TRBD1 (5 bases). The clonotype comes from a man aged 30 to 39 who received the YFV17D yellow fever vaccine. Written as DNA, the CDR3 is TGTGCCAGCAGGACCCTGATTGGGGGGAGGGTCAATCAGCCCCAGCATTTT. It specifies CASRTLIGGRVNQPQHF.